This T cell receptor (beta chain) was documented in a study of T cell changes during pregnancy in multiple sclerosis. Germline V CDR1 and CDR2: SSHAT, FNYEAQ (reference sequence). Trimming cost V 5 bases and J 7 bases; bases outside gene matches: 8. There are 15 residues in the CDR3. This table comes from immunoSEQ multiplex PCR, and its TCRdb copy is limited to in-frame clones, with some not included. Altogether about 120,000 clones are present, approximately 93% being singletons, with the ten largest covering 6.2%. The source of this sequence is a female donor with multiple sclerosis, enrolled in a pregnancy study. This specimen consisted of peripheral blood, obtained before pregnancy. This chain uses TRBV7-7 with TRBJ2-5; 12 positions agree with TRBD2. Written as DNA, the CDR3 is TGTGCCAGCAGCGACCTAGCGGGAGGGATAGGGACCCAGTACTTC. Translating gives CASSDLAGGIGTQYF.